This T cell receptor beta chain was captured in a study of blood T cell repertoires in COVID-19. Germline V gene lookup returns CDR1 SNHLY and CDR2 FYNNEI. This CDR3 spans 14 amino acids. V gave up 5 bases and J gave up 6 bases; unmatched junction bases: 10. This table comes from immunoSEQ multiplex PCR, and its TCRdb copy is limited to in-frame clones, with some not included. The sample holds 90,000 or so clones, around 83% seen once. Sequenced: peripheral blood. This TCR was recovered from a man aged 55 to 70 with acute or convalescent COVID-19. The V call is TRBV2, the J call TRBJ2-7, with 7 bases lining up with TRBD1. The CDR3 sequence: CASSWGVGGGEQYF. Here the CDR3 DNA reads TGTGCCAGCAGTTGGGGTGTAGGGGGCGGCGAGCAGTACTTC.